The T cell receptor beta chain under discussion was sequenced for a study of blood T cell repertoires in COVID-19. Trimming shortened V by 6 bases and J by 10 bases, and 13 bases separated the two germline ends. Germline V gene sequence: CDR1 MNHNY, CDR2 SVGAGI (reference sequence). The CDR3 is 13 residues long. Profiled with immunoSEQ multiplex PCR; TCRdb holds only in-frame clones, not every one. The sample carries some 250,000 clones, roughly nine tenths recorded once. Enrollment of patients from Seattle took place during active infection, with longitudinal follow-up. The rearrangement links TRBV6-6 to TRBJ1-6; D not certain. The sample comprised peripheral blood. The clonotype comes from a woman under 40 with COVID-19, enrolled during active disease. The CDR3, as DNA: TGTGCCAGCAGCGGGAACCCACTCTCACCCCTCCACTTT. It codes for CASSGNPLSPLHF.